The 22 T cell receptor beta chains reported below all come from one sample, sequenced in a study of blood T cell repertoires in COVID-19. TCRdb's table, derived via immunoSEQ multiplex PCR, lists solely in-frame clones and lacks some. The sample has about 300,000 clones, more than 70% seen once. Sequencing was performed on peripheral blood. These TCRs come from a woman younger than 45 with COVID-19, enrolled during active disease.

The CDR3 DNA is TGTGCCTGGAGTCCTTCGAGCGAAAAACTGTTTTTT. The encoded protein is CAWSPSSEKLFF. The rearrangement links TRBV30 to TRBJ1-4, with unresolved D. This CDR3 has 12 residues. Germline values: CDR1 GTSNPN, CDR2 SVGIG (reference sequence). Trimming shortened V by 2 bases and J by 8 bases, and 9 bases separated the two germline ends.

V usage is TRBV19 and J usage is TRBJ1-3, with TRBD1 matching over 7 bases. The CDR3 spans 16 residues. The ends lost 6 bases at V and 4 bases at J; junction bases unmatched: 12. Per germline, CDR1 LNHDA and CDR2 SQIVND (reference sequence). The DNA for the CDR3 is TGTGCCAGTAGCCGTGGGACAGTTCCGGAGGGAAACACCATATATTTT. Translation gives CASSRGTVPEGNTIYF.

The rearrangement joins TRBV7-7 to TRBJ2-1, with 8 bases that match TRBD1. Per the germline V gene, CDR1 is SSHAT and CDR2 is FNYEAQ (reference sequence). V shed 5 bases, J shed 7 bases, and the junction held 10 bases outside the gene matches. The CDR3 runs to 15 residues. CDR3 sequence (DNA): TGTGCCAGCAGCCCGGATTGGACAGGGATGAATGAGCAGTTCTTC. Its translation: CASSPDWTGMNEQFF.

The rearrangement joins TRBV7-2 to TRBJ1-3; D is unclear. CDR3 length equals 14 residues. V was shortened by 5 bases and J by 2 bases, with 10 bases between the two germline ends. In germline, CDR1 is SGHTA, CDR2 FQGNSA. This CDR3 reads CASSPPPPGNTIYF. The CDR3 region has the DNA TGTGCCAGCAGCCCCCCCCCTCCTGGAAACACCATATATTTT.

The rearrangement joins TRBV27 to TRBJ1-2; 12 nucleotides line up with TRBD1. CDR1 is MNHEY and CDR2 is SMNVEV in the germline V gene (reference sequence). The junction had 9 bases not matched to a gene; V was cut back by 5 bases and J by 5 bases. CDR3 size: 16 residues. DNA of the CDR3: TGTGCCAGCAGTCCCGGGACAGGGGGCGCGGGGTATGGCTACACCTTC. Amino acids: CASSPGTGGAGYGYTF.

The chain links TRBV5-4 to TRBJ1-2; 7 positions match TRBD1. Germline CDR1 and CDR2: SGHNT and YYREEE (reference sequence). CDR3 length: 15 amino acids. V lost 0 bases and J lost 2; bases outside the gene matches: 4. The CDR3 DNA sequence: TGTGCCAGCAGCTTGGGCCAGGGGGGAAACTATGGCTACACCTTC. Protein sequence: CASSLGQGGNYGYTF.

This chain links TRBV19 with TRBJ1-1; possibly TRBD1 for D (6 bases). CDR1 is LNHDA, CDR2 SQIVND, per germline (reference sequence). CDR3 length: 13 amino acids. V was pared by 7 bases and J by 11 bases, with 20 bases between. CDR3 amino acids: CASNYFGGPRAFF. CDR3 coding DNA: TGTGCCAGTAATTATTTCGGGGGGCCGCGCGCTTTCTTT.

This clone has a single count. V and J are TRBV10-3 and TRBJ1-1; 10 positions match TRBD1. With V trimmed by 6 bases and J by 3 bases, 7 bases remained unmatched. Germline loops: CDR1 ENHRY, CDR2 SYGVKD. There are 15 residues in the CDR3. CDR3 loop: CAIRRTGGIDTEAFF. The CDR3 nucleotides read TGTGCCATCAGGAGGACAGGGGGGATTGACACTGAAGCTTTCTTT.

The chain combines TRBV3-1 (or the pseudogene TRBV3-2) with TRBJ1-1, with 9 bases matching TRBD1. CDR1 is LGHDT, CDR2 YNNKEL, per germline (reference sequence). CDR3 length: 19 amino acids. V was pared by 3 bases and J by 0 bases, with 14 bases of the junction left unmatched. CDR3 region: CASSHPLAGQGVVNTEAFF. The CDR3 DNA is TGTGCCAGCAGCCACCCGCTTGCGGGACAGGGAGTGGTGAACACTGAAGCTTTCTTT.

The V gene is TRBV6-5, the J gene TRBJ2-2; D might be TRBD2 (5 bases). V lost 0 bases and J 6 bases, leaving 11 bases between the germline ends. Germline CDR1 reads MNHEY; CDR2 reads SVGAGI. The CDR3 extends over 15 amino acids. The CDR3 coding sequence is TGTGCCAGCAGTTACTCGGCGGGTGCGGCCGGGGAGCTGTTTTTT. Translating it yields CASSYSAGAAGELFF.

The chain carries TRBV3-1 (or the pseudogene TRBV3-2) and TRBJ2-7; tentative D call: TRBD2 (6 bases). In germline, CDR1 is LGHDT, CDR2 YNNKEL (reference sequence). The CDR3 runs to 13 residues. The germline V and J ends were trimmed by 5 bases and 0 bases, with 8 bases remaining between them. Here the CDR3 DNA reads TGTGCCAGCAGCGGGGGGAACTCCTACGAGCAGTACGTC. Translating gives CASSGGNSYEQYV.

This CDR3 reads CASKGQTDTNYGYTF. The DNA for the CDR3 is TGTGCCAGCAAAGGTCAAACAGACACTAACTATGGCTACACCTTC. The chain joins TRBV27 to TRBJ1-2, with D unclear. The CDR3 loop spans 15 amino acids. CDR1 is MNHEY and CDR2 is SMNVEV in the germline V gene (reference sequence). V lost 7 bases and J lost 0, with 15 bases in between.

J is TRBJ2-3 and V is TRBV25-1; 10 bases are shared with TRBD1. The V gene's germline CDR1 is MGHDK and CDR2 SYGVNS. The CDR3 spans 14 residues. Trimming at V came to 9 bases and at J to 2 bases, leaving 5 bases not matched to a gene. CDR3 nucleotides: TGTGCCAGTAACCGACAGGGGGCCACAGATACGCAGTATTTT. Translated, it gives CASNRQGATDTQYF.

The sample holds one count of this clone. The chain recombines TRBV5-1 with TRBJ1-4; TRBD1 matches at 11 bases. V shed 4 bases and J 7 bases; nucleotides not matched to a gene: 9. The germline gives CDR1 SGHRS, CDR2 YFSETQ. This CDR3 is 16 amino acids long. In DNA, the CDR3 is TGCGCCAGCAGCCTCGGACAGGGGGCGGCGAGTGAAAAACTGTTTTTT. Translating gives CASSLGQGAASEKLFF.

CDR3 amino acids: CASRSQGGSNQPQHF. CDR3 nucleotides: TGTGCCAGCAGATCTCAGGGAGGAAGCAATCAGCCCCAGCATTTT. This chain links TRBV6-5 with TRBJ1-5; a possible D gene is TRBD1 (5 bases). The V end lost 6 bases, the J end lost 1 base, and 13 bases lay between the germline ends. Germline lookup yields CDR1 MNHEY and CDR2 SVGAGI. The CDR3 is 15 residues long.

This clone was detected a few times. This specimen includes other DNA sequences encoding the same CDR3. The chain is built from TRBV3-1 (or the pseudogene TRBV3-2) and TRBJ2-6; no clear D. Germline assignment: CDR1 LGHDT and CDR2 YNNKEL (reference sequence). V was pared by 4 bases and J by 0 bases, with 4 bases between. The CDR3 is 14 amino acids. Written as DNA, the CDR3 is TGTGCCAGCAGCCCGAGCTCTGGGGCCAACGTCCTGACTTTC. This sequence encodes CASSPSSGANVLTF.

The V gene is TRBV11-2, the J gene TRBJ1-3; no clear D gene. This CDR3 is 13 amino acids long. V was clipped by 5 bases and J by 4 bases, with 9 bases between them. Looked up from germline, CDR1 is SGHAT and CDR2 is FQNNGV. This CDR3 is CASSPRPGNTIYF. In DNA form, the CDR3 reads TGTGCCAGCAGCCCTAGGCCAGGAAACACCATATATTTT.

The chain is built from TRBV7-9 and TRBJ2-7; 10 bases map to TRBD1. J lost 2 bases, V lost 0 bases, and 4 bases had no gene match. This CDR3 has 16 residues. Germline assignment: CDR1 SEHNR and CDR2 FQNEAQ (reference sequence). Here the CDR3 reads CASSLAPGQGTYEQYV. The CDR3 coding sequence is TGTGCCAGCAGCTTAGCTCCGGGACAGGGGACCTACGAGCAGTACGTC.

The gene calls are TRBV3-1 (or the pseudogene TRBV3-2) and TRBJ1-2; D is unresolved. There are 16 residues in the CDR3. Deletions cut 4 bases from V and 4 bases from J, with 19 bases between. The germline CDR1 and CDR2 sequences are LGHDT and YNNKEL (reference sequence). This CDR3 is CASSPPPGGPSYGYTF. For the CDR3, the DNA is TGTGCCAGCAGCCCCCCCCCGGGAGGTCCCAGCTATGGCTACACCTTC.

This clone was recorded only once. The chain has TRBV13 and TRBJ1-1; D possibly corresponds to TRBD1 (5 bases). Germline CDR1 is PRHDT and CDR2 is FYEKMQ (reference sequence). The CDR3 loop spans 14 amino acids. Trimming stripped 1 base from V and 5 bases from J, with 11 bases between. CDR3 nucleotides: TGTGCCAGCAGCTTAGCGCAGGGTGGAACTGAAGCTTTCTTT. Amino acid sequence: CASSLAQGGTEAFF.

The chain is built from TRBV5-6 and TRBJ2-5, with 9 bases fitting TRBD1. This CDR3 region has 14 residues. Germline V gene lookup returns CDR1 SGHDT and CDR2 YYEEEE. Trimming took 5 bases from V and 4 from J; bases not matched to a gene: 6. CDR3 protein: CASRGTGRGETQYF. The DNA of the CDR3 is TGTGCCAGCAGGGGGACAGGGCGGGGAGAGACCCAGTACTTC.

V is TRBV4-1 and J is TRBJ1-1, with a weak D call TRBD1 (6 bases). CDR1 is MGHRA, CDR2 YSYEKL, per germline. Between the trimmed V and J ends, which lost 4 bases and 7 bases, there was a span of 19 bases. The CDR3 totals 15 residues. In nucleotides, the CDR3 is TGCGCCAGCAGCCCAACCCCCCGACGGGGACATGAAGCTTTCTTT. It translates to CASSPTPRRGHEAFF.